This T cell receptor (beta chain) was recorded in a study of metastatic and nonmetastatic thyroid tumors. Study details: Repertoires from blood and tumor or nodule tissue of malignant and benign thyroid patients were compared.

V was clipped by 5 bases and J by 2 bases; unmatched bases: 5. The CDR3 loop spans 14 amino acids. Germline CDR1 is SGHAT and CDR2 is FQNNGV. From the PCR reads, TCRdb re-called clones with MiXCR. Found here are 15,000 to 20,000 clones, about 22% of them singletons; the top ten hold 21%. Each patient came to thyroid surgery without any prior treatment (of any kind). With regard to this clone: Its antigen is as yet unknown. A much larger clone sits a single nucleotide away, making a read error possible.

Study-wide points: As reported, TCR beta diversity in blood and tumor was significantly higher in malignant thyroid tumors than in benign nodules.

Sequenced material: adjacent normal tissue. This sequence was found in a female donor with papillary thyroid cancer or a benign thyroid nodule (not recorded which). Some clones in this sample may be carry-over from other donors' samples. The V gene is TRBV11-2, the J gene TRBJ2-7; TRBD2 matches at 8 bases. Written as DNA, the CDR3 is TGTGCCAGCAGCAGAGAGGGACTAGCCTACGAGCAGTACTTC. It is translated as CASSREGLAYEQYF.